The 16 T cell receptor beta chains listed next were all sequenced from one sample in a study of CD8 T cells in ankylosing spondylitis (dated by TCRdb to 2015 to 2018). These receptors' antigens are unknown. The paper as a whole reports these results and caveats: A TCR beta motif made up of several highly homologous amino acid variants appeared to be characteristic of blood from ankylosing spondylitis patients.

Libraries were made using 5' RACE. Instrument on record: Illumina HiSeq 2500. TCRdb ran its own pipeline on the public reads, namely fastp trimming at Q25 and MiXCR clone calling, and kept in-frame beta chains. For every CDR3 protein sequence, its rows merge into one entry that carries the most common genes and DNA. For this sample there are 390,000 or so distinct CDR3 sequences; about a fifth appear just once. The top ten constitute about 16% of the sample. Sequenced: blood, either unsorted or a sorted T cell fraction (not recorded which). These receptors were collected from a male donor with ankylosing spondylitis.

The chain couples TRBV6-1 to TRBJ2-7, with 9 positions matching TRBD1. J was trimmed by 2 bases and V by 6 bases; bases with no gene match: 11. Germline V gives CDR1 MNHNS, CDR2 SASEGT. This CDR3 is 16 amino acids long. The CDR3 loop reads CASRPLFGQGPYEQYF. CDR3 DNA: TGTGCCAGCAGACCCCTTTTCGGACAGGGGCCCTACGAGCAGTACTTC.

A few counts support this clonotype. The J gene is TRBJ2-7, the V gene TRBV12-3 or TRBV12-4; D not resolved. The CDR3 consists of 13 residues. With 4 bases removed from V and 3 bases from J, the gap between germline ends came to 10 bases. The CDR3 sequence: CASSSGPYYEQYF. The CDR3 DNA is TGTGCCAGCAGTTCCGGGCCCTACTACGAGCAGTACTTC.

This clonotype came up a few times. The chain recombines TRBV11-3 with TRBJ1-4, with D perhaps TRBD1 (5 bases). CDR3 length: 15 amino acids. V was shortened by 4 bases and J by 5 bases, with 14 bases between the two germline ends. The V gene's germline CDR1 is SGHNT and CDR2 YENEEA. The chain's CDR3 is CASSYAGTVNEKLFF. Here the CDR3 DNA reads TGTGCCAGCAGCTACGCCGGGACGGTGAATGAAAAACTGTTTTTT.

This clonotype appeared a few times. The chain has TRBV6-2 or TRBV6-3 and TRBJ2-2, with 9 bases matching TRBD2. J was trimmed by 0 bases and V by 2 bases; bases with no gene match: 13. Germline CDR1 reads MNHEY; CDR2 reads SVGEGT. The CDR3 length is 20 residues. The CDR3 spells CASSYVRGQREAPNTGELFF. In nucleotides, the CDR3 is TGTGCCAGCAGTTACGTTCGGGGCCAGCGGGAGGCCCCGAACACCGGGGAGCTGTTTTTT.

This clonotype was seen a handful of times. The chain joins TRBV2 to TRBJ1-4; 7 bases align to TRBD1. Germline assignment: CDR1 SNHLY and CDR2 FYNNEI. The V segment lost 5 bases and the J segment 7 bases; nucleotides outside the gene matches: 10. This CDR3 contains 15 residues. The CDR3 spells CASSLTGTAVEKLFF. The CDR3 bases are TGTGCCAGCAGTCTAACCGGGACAGCGGTTGAAAAACTGTTTTTT.

The V gene is TRBV5-4, the J gene TRBJ2-1; 13 bases line up with TRBD2. Germline V gives CDR1 SGHNT, CDR2 YYREEE (reference sequence). V gave up 3 bases and J gave up 9 bases; unmatched junction bases: 12. The length of the CDR3 is 17 residues. The CDR3 nucleotides are TGTGCCAGCAGCTCAGGAAGGACTAGCGGGAGTTTTAGTGAGCAGTTCTTC. It encodes CASSSGRTSGSFSEQFF.

The chain couples TRBV6-1 to TRBJ2-7, with TRBD2 as a possible D gene (6 bases). Germline loops: CDR1 MNHNS, CDR2 SASEGT. Trimming cost V 5 bases and J 9 bases, with 20 bases left between them. The CDR3 covers 14 residues. In DNA form, the CDR3 reads TGTGCCAGCAGTAGGGCTAGCGAGGAATCTGGGCAGTACTTC. The encoded protein is CASSRASEESGQYF.

A few counts support this clonotype. The gene calls are TRBV20-1 and TRBJ2-1, with 11 bases that match TRBD2. The CDR3 has 18 amino acids. Trimming removed 3 bases from V and 0 bases from J; junction bases left unmatched: 10. Germline V lookup: CDR1 DFQATT, CDR2 SNEGSKA (reference sequence). CDR3 loop: CSASPGLAAISSYNEQFF. CDR3 bases: TGCAGTGCTAGTCCGGGACTAGCGGCTATCAGCTCCTACAATGAGCAGTTCTTC.

This clonotype appeared a few times. J is TRBJ2-3 and V is TRBV20-1, with TRBD2 identical over 8 bases. The CDR3 length is 14 residues. The germline V gene has CDR1 DFQATT and CDR2 SNEGSKA (reference sequence). J gave up 5 bases and V 2 bases, and 6 bases lay outside the gene matches. CDR3 in DNA: TGCAGTGCTAGACGGGAGGGCCTGGGAGATACGCAGTATTTT. Its translation is CSARREGLGDTQYF.

This clonotype showed up just a few times. This chain links TRBV10-2 with TRBJ2-7; 10 bases align to TRBD2. J lost 3 bases, V lost 6 bases, and 5 bases had no gene match. The CDR3 totals 14 residues. Germline CDR1 WSHSY, CDR2 SAAADI. The CDR3 DNA reads as TGCGCCAGCAGACGCCCTAGCGGGAGCTACGAGCAGTACTTC. This translates into CASRRPSGSYEQYF.

Only a few counts were recorded for this clonotype. The V call is TRBV5-1, the J call TRBJ1-6, with D unclear. CDR3 length equals 16 residues. The ends were cut back, 0 bases at V and 8 bases at J, with 15 bases in the middle. Germline V lookup: CDR1 SGHRS, CDR2 YFSETQ. CDR3 DNA sequence: TGCGCCAGCAGCTTGGCCGGACGGCCTGGGGATTCACCCCTCCACTTT. This codes for CASSLAGRPGDSPLHF.

The chain couples TRBV6-5 to TRBJ2-7, with D possibly matching TRBD2 (5 bases). Trimming removed 4 bases at V and 3 bases at J, with 10 bases between. The germline V gene has CDR1 MNHEY and CDR2 SVGAGI. The CDR3 length is 13 residues. The CDR3 protein is CASSFYRDYEQYF. The CDR3 DNA follows: TGTGCCAGCAGTTTCTACCGGGACTACGAGCAGTACTTC.

The genes are TRBV7-6 and TRBJ1-2; the D gene is possibly TRBD1 (5 bases). Germline V gives CDR1 SGHVS, CDR2 FNYEAQ. Trimming stripped 5 bases from V and 8 bases from J, with 15 bases between. The CDR3 runs 13 residues. The CDR3 is CASSPWGVWGYTF. DNA of the CDR3: TGTGCCAGCAGCCCCTGGGGCGTCTGGGGCTACACCTTC.

This clonotype was picked up many times. The chain combines TRBV29-1 with TRBJ2-1; 16 nucleotides agree with TRBD2. Looked up from germline, CDR1 is SQVTM and CDR2 is ANQGSEA. V was clipped by 7 bases and J by 8 bases; unmatched bases: 8. CDR3 size: 15 residues. In DNA, the CDR3 is TGCAGCGAACCGGGACTAGCGGGAGGGCCTCATGAGCAGTTCTTC. It codes for CSEPGLAGGPHEQFF.

In its sample, this clonotype was seen a few times. The chain recombines TRBV12-3 or TRBV12-4 with TRBJ2-5; either TRBD1 or TRBD2 may supply D (5 bases each). Trimming shortened V by 6 bases and J by 5 bases, and 16 bases separated the two germline ends. The CDR3 is made up of 14 amino acids. The CDR3 sequence is CASSPPGPLETQYF. In DNA form, the CDR3 reads TGTGCCAGCAGCCCACCGGGACCTCTGGAGACCCAGTACTTC.

The chain uses TRBV19 and TRBJ1-6; maybe TRBD1 (6 bases). Germline loops: CDR1 LNHDA, CDR2 SQIVND (reference sequence). CDR3 length equals 15 residues. V was clipped by 4 bases and J by 7 bases, with 14 bases between them. CDR3 coding DNA: TGTGCCAGTAGTACCCAGGGGATTCGGAATTCACCCCTCCACTTT. Translating gives CASSTQGIRNSPLHF. Combining the CDR3 with reference TRBV19 and TRBJ1-6 gives the whole variable domain DGGITQSPKYLFRKEGQNVTLSCEQNLNHDAMYWYRQDPGQGLRLIYYSQIVNDFQKGDIAEGYSVSREKKESFPLTVTSAQKNPTAFYLCASSTQGIRNSPLHFGNGTRLTVT.